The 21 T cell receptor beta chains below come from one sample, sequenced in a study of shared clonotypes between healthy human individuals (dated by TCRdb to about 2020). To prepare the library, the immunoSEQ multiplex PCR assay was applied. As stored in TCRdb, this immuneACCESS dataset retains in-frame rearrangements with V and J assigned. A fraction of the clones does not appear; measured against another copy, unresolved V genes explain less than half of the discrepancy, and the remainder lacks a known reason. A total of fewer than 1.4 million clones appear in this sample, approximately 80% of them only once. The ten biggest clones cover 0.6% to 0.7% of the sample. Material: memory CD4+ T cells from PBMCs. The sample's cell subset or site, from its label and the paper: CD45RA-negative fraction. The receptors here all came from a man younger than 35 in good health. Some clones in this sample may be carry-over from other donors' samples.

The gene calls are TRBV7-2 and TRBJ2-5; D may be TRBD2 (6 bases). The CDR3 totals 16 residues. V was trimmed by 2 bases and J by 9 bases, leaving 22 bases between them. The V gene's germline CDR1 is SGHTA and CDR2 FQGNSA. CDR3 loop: CASSLRAGTTADPQYF. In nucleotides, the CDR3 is TGTGCCAGCAGCTTAAGGGCGGGAACAACCGCGGATCCCCAGTACTTC.

CDR3: CASSSRVNLGGDTQYF. Here the CDR3 DNA reads TGTGCCAGCAGTTCAAGGGTGAACCTTGGGGGAGATACGCAGTATTTT. The rearrangement joins TRBV6-6 to TRBJ2-3; possibly TRBD1 or TRBD2 for D (5 bases each). Trimming shortened V by 4 bases and J by 5 bases, and 19 bases separated the two germline ends. CDR3 length: 16 residues. Germline V gene sequence: CDR1 MNHNY, CDR2 SVGAGI (reference sequence).

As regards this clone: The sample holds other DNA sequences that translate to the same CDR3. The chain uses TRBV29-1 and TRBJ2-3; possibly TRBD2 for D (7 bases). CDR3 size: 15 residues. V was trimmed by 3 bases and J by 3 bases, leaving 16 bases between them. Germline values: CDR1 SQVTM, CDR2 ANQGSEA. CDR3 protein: CSVEGGGRGTDTQYF. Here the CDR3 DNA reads TGCAGCGTTGAGGGGGGCGGGAGAGGGACAGATACGCAGTATTTT.

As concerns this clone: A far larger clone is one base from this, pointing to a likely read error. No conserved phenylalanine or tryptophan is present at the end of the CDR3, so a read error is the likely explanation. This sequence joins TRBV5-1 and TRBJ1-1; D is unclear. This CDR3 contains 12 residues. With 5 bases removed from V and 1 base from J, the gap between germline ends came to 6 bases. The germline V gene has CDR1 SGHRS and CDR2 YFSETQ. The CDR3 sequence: CASSTANTEAFL. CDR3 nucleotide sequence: TGCGCCAGCAGTACGGCGAACACTGAAGCTTTCCTT.

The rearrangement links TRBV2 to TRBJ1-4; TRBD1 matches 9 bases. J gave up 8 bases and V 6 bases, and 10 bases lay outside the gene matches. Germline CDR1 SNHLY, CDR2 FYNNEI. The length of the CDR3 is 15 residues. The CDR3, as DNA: TGTGCCAGCAGAGGCACAGGGGGCGTAGGAGAAAAACTGTTTTTT. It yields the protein CASRGTGGVGEKLFF.

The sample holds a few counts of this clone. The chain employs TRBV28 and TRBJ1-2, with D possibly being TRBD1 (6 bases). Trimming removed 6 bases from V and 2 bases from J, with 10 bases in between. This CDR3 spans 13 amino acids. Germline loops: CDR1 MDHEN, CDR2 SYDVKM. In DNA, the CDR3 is TGTGCCAGCAGGGGGGACAACAACTATGGCTACACCTTC. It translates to CASRGDNNYGYTF.

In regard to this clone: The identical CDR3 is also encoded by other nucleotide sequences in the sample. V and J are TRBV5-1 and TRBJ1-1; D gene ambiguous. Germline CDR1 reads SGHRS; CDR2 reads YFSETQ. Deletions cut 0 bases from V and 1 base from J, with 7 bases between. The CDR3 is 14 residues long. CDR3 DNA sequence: TGCGCCAGCAGCTTGGGTTTTGGGAACACTGAAGCTTTCTTT. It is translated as CASSLGFGNTEAFF.

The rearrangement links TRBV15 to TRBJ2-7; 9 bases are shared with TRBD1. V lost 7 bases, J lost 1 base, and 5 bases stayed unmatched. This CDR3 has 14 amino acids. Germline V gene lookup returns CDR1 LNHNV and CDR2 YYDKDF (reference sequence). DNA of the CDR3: TGTGCCACCAAGGGACAGGGCCATTCCTACGAGCAGTACTTC. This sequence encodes CATKGQGHSYEQYF.

This chain's CDR3 is CASRPLVSGNTIYF. CDR3 sequence (DNA): TGTGCCAGCCGACCGCTAGTCTCTGGAAACACCATATATTTT. The chain employs TRBV6-1 and TRBJ1-3, with no clear D. CDR1 and CDR2 from the germline V gene are MNHNS and SASEGT. The CDR3 contains 14 residues. V was shortened by 8 bases and J by 0 bases, with 11 bases between the two germline ends.

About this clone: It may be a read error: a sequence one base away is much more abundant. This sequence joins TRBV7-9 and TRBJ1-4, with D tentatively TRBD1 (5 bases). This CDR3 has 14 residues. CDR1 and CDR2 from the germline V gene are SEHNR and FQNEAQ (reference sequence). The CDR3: CASSRDSPNEKPFF. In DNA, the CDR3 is TGTGCCAGCAGCCGAGACAGCCCTAATGAAAAACCGTTTTTT.

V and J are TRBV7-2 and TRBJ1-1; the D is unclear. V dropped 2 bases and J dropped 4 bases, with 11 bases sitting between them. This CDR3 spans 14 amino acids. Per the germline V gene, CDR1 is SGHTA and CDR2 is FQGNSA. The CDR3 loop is CASSLSGSFTEAFF. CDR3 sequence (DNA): TGTGCCAGCAGCTTAAGTGGCAGCTTCACTGAAGCTTTCTTT.

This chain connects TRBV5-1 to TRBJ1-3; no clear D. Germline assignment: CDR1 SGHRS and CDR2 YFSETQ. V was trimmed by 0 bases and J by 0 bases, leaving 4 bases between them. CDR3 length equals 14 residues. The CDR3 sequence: CASSLANSGNTIYF. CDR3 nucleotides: TGCGCCAGCAGCTTGGCCAACTCTGGAAACACCATATATTTT.

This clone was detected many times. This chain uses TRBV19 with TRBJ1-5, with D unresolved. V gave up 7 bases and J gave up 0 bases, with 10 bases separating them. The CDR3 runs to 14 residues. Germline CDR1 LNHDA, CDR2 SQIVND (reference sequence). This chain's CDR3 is CASKEVFSNQPQHF. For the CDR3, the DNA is TGTGCCAGTAAAGAAGTTTTTAGCAATCAGCCCCAGCATTTT.

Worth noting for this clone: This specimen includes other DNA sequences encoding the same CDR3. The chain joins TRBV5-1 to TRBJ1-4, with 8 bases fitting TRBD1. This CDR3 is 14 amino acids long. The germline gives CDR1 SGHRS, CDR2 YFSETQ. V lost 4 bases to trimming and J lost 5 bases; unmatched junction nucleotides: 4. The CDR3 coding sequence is TGCGCCAGCAGCCTAGGGACAGGCAATGAAAAACTGTTTTTT. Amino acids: CASSLGTGNEKLFF.

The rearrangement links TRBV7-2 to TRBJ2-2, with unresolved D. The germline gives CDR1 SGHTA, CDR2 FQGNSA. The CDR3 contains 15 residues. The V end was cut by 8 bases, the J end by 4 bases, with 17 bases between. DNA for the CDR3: TGTGCCAGCGGCTCAATCGGTTGGGGCACCGGGGAGCTGTTTTTT. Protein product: CASGSIGWGTGELFF.

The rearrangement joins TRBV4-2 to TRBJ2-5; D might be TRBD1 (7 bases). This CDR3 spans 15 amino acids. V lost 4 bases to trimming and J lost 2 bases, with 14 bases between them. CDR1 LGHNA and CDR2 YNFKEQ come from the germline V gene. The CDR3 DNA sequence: TGTGCCAGCAGCCGGACCGGGGGACAGCAAGAGACCCAGTACTTC. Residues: CASSRTGGQQETQYF.

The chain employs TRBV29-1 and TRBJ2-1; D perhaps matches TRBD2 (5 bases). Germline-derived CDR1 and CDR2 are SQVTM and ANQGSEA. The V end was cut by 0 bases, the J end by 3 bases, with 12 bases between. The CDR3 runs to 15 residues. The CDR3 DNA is TGCAGCGTTGAAGATGATCCTAGCAGCTACAATGAGCAGTTCTTC. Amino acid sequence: CSVEDDPSSYNEQFF.

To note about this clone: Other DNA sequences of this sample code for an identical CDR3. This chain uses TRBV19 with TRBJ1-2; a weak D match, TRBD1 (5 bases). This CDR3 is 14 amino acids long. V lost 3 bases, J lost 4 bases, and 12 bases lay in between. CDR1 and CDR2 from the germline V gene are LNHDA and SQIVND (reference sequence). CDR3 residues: CASSIGGAGYGYTF. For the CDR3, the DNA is TGTGCCAGTAGTATCGGGGGTGCCGGCTATGGCTACACCTTC.

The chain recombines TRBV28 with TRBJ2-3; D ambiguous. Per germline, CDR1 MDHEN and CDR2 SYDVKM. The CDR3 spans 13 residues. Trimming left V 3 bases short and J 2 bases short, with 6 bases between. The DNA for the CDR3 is TGTGCCAGCAGTTTCATCTCCACAGATACGCAGTATTTT. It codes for CASSFISTDTQYF.

The CDR3 loop is CASSSWREETQYF. CDR3 nucleotide sequence: TGTGCCAGCAGTTCCTGGCGGGAAGAGACCCAGTACTTC. This chain links TRBV27 with TRBJ2-5; the D gene is possibly TRBD2 (5 bases). CDR1 is MNHEY and CDR2 is SMNVEV in the germline V gene (reference sequence). Trimming took 4 bases from V and 3 from J, leaving 9 bases between them. The CDR3 is 13 residues long.

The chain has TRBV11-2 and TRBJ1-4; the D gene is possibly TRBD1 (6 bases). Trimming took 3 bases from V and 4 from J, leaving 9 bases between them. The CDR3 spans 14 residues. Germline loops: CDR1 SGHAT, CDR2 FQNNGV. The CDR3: CASSFGGRNEKLFF. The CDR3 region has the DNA TGTGCCAGCAGCTTCGGGGGCCGTAATGAAAAACTGTTTTTT.